This TCR beta chain was recorded in a study of PD-1 blockade in classical Hodgkin lymphoma. Overall study context: The study gave patients nivolumab 3 mg/kg intravenously every 2 weeks.

Germline values: CDR1 MNHEY, CDR2 SVGAGI. The CDR3 has 13 amino acids. V was cut by 1 base and J by 2 bases, with 5 bases left in between. Assay used: immunoSEQ multiplex PCR; TCRdb lists only in-frame clones, some missing. The sample contains approximately 65,000 clones, more than 80% of which appear only once. Study-level points and caveats: What caused the repertoire differences, perhaps disease activity or prior therapy, remains undefined. By cycle point C4D1, TCR diversity had risen significantly in CD4+ cells (but not CD8+ cells).

Time point reported: cycle 4 day 1 (C4D1), after about 6 weeks of nivolumab. Brentuximab vedotin exposure varied, and every patient relapsed after autologous stem cell transplantation. A remark on this clone: Its antigen is still unknown.

The V and J genes are TRBV6-5 and TRBJ2-5; D gene unclear. The material was peripheral blood mononuclear cells (PBMCs), obtained before the fourth cycle of nivolumab. This TCR derives from a human donor with classical Hodgkin lymphoma. CDR3 amino acids: CASSYYQQETQYF. The DNA for the CDR3 is TGTGCCAGCAGTTACTACCAACAAGAGACCCAGTACTTC.